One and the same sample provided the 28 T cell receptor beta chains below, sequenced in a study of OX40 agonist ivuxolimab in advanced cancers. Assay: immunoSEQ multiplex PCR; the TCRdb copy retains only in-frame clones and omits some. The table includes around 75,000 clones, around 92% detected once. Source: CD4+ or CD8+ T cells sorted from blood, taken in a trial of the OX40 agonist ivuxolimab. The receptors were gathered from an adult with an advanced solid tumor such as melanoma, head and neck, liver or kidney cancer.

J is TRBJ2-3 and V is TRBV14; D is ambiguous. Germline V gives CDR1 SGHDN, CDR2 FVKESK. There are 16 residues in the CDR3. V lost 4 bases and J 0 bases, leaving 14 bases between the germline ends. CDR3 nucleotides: TGTGCCAGCAGCCCCAGGATCGGCCCGAGCACAGATACGCAGTATTTT. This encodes CASSPRIGPSTDTQYF. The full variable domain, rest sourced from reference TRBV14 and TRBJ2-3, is EAGVTQFPSHSVIEKGQTVTLRCDPISGHDNLYWYRRVMGKEIKFLLHFVKESKQDESGMPNNRFLAERTGGTYSTLKVQPAELEDSGVYFCASSPRIGPSTDTQYFGPGTRLTVL.

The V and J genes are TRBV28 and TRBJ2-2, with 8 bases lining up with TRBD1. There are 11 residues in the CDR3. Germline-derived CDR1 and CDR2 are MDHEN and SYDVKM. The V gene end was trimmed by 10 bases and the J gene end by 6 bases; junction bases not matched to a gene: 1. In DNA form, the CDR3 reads TGTGCCACCAGGGGGCCCGGGGAGCTGTTTTTT. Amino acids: CATRGPGELFF.

The CDR3 nucleotides read TGTGCCAGCAGTTTATTTGGGACGAGCAATCAGCCCCAGCATTTT. As protein: CASSLFGTSNQPQHF. The V gene is TRBV27, the J gene TRBJ1-5, with a weak D call TRBD1 (5 bases). This CDR3 is 15 amino acids long. Trimming took off 1 base at V and 1 base at J, with 8 bases between the two ends. Germline CDR1 MNHEY, CDR2 SMNVEV (reference sequence).

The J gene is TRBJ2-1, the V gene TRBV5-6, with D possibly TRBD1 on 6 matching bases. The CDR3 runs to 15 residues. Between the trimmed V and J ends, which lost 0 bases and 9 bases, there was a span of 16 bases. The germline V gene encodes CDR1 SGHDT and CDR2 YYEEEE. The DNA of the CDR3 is TGTGCCAGCAGCTTGGCCGAGTGGGGGCTGGTTGAGCAGTTCTTC. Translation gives CASSLAEWGLVEQFF.

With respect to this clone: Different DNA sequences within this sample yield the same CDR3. CDR3 sequence (DNA): TGCGCCAGCAGCTTAACAGGTCCCACAGATACGCAGTATTTT. It specifies CASSLTGPTDTQYF. The chain employs TRBV5-1 and TRBJ2-3, with D perhaps matching TRBD1 (5 bases). Germline V gene sequence: CDR1 SGHRS, CDR2 YFSETQ. Trimming removed 2 bases at V and 2 bases at J, with 9 bases between. The CDR3 sequence is 14 residues long.

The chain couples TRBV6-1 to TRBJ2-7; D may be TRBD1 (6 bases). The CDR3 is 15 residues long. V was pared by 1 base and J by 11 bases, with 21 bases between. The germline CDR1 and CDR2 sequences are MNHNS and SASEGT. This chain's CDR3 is CASSEETGLLRMEYF. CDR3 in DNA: TGTGCCAGCAGTGAAGAGACAGGCCTCTTGCGAATGGAGTACTTC.

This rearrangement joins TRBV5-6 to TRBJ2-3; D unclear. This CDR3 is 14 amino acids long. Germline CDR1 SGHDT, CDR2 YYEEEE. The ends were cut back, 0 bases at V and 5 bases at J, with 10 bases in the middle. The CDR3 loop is CASSLVGPGDTQYF. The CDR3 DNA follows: TGTGCCAGCAGCTTGGTTGGCCCGGGAGATACGCAGTATTTT.

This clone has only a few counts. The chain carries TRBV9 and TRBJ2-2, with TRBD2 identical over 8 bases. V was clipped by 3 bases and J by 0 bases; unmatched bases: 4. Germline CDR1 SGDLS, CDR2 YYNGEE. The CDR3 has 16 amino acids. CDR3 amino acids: CASSAQGLANTGELFF. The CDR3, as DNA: TGTGCCAGCAGCGCCCAGGGACTAGCGAACACCGGGGAGCTGTTTTTT.

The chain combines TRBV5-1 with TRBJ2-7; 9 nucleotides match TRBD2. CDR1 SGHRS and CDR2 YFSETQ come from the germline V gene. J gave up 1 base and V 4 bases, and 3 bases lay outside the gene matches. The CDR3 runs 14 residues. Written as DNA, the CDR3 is TGCGCCAGCAGCCCCGGACTAGCGTCCTACGAGCAGTACTTC. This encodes CASSPGLASYEQYF. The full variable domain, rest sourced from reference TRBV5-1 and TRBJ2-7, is KAGVTQTPRYLIKTRGQQVTLSCSPISGHRSVSWYQQTPGQGLQFLFEYFSETQRNKGNFPGRFSGRQFSNSRSEMNVSTLELGDSALYLCASSPGLASYEQYFGPGTRLTVT.

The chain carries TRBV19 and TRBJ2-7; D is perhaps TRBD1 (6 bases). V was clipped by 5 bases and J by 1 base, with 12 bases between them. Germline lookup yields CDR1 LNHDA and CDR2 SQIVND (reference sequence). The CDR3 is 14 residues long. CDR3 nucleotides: TGTGCCAGTAGTCCCGACAGGCGTTCCTACGAGCAGTACTTC. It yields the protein CASSPDRRSYEQYF.

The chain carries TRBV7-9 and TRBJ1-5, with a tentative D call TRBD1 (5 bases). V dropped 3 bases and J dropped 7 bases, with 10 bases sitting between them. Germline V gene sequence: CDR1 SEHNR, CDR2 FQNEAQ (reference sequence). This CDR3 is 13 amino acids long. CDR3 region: CASSLTAGQPQHF. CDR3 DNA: TGTGCCAGCAGCTTGACGGCAGGGCAGCCCCAGCATTTT.

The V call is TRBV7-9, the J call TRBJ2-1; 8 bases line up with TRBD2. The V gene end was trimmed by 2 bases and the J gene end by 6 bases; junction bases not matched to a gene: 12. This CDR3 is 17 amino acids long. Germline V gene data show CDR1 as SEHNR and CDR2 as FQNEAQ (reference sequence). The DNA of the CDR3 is TGTGCCAGCAGCTTACTCGCGGGGGGCCTCTCCGGCAATGAGCAGTTCTTC. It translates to CASSLLAGGLSGNEQFF.

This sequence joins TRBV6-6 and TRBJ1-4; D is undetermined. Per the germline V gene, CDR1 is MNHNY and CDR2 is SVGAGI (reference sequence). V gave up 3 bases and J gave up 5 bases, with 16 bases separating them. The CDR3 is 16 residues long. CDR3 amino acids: CASSYRGLTVNEKLFF. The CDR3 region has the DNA TGTGCCAGCAGTTATCGGGGATTAACGGTCAATGAAAAACTGTTTTTT.

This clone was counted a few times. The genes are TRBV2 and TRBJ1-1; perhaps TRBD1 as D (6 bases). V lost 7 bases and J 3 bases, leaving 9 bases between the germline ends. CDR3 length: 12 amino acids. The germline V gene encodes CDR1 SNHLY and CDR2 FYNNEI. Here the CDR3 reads CASTGADTEAFF. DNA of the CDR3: TGTGCCAGCACGGGGGCTGACACTGAAGCTTTCTTT.

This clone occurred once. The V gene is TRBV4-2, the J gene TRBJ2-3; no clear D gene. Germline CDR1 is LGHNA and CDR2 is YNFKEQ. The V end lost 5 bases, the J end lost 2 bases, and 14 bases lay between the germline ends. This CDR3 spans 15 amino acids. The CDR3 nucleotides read TGTGCCAGCAGCTCGCTGACCGGGTCCACAGATACGCAGTATTTT. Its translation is CASSSLTGSTDTQYF.

CDR3 in amino acids: CATSTSGNTIYF. CDR3 in DNA: TGTGCCACCAGCACAAGTGGAAACACCATATATTTT. V usage is TRBV15 and J usage is TRBJ1-3; D uncertain. The V and J ends lost 4 bases and 3 bases respectively, with 4 bases between them. The CDR3 covers 12 residues. CDR1 is LNHNV, CDR2 YYDKDF, per germline (reference sequence).

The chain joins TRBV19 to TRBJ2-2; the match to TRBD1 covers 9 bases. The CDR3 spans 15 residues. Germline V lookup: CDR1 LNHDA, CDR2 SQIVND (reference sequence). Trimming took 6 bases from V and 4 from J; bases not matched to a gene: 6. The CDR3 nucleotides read TGTGCCAGTAGATCACAGGGGGCGAGCACCGGGGAGCTGTTTTTT. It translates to CASRSQGASTGELFF.

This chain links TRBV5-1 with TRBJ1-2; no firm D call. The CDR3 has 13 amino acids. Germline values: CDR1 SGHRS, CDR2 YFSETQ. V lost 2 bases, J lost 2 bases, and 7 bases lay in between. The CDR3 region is CASSFDGNYGYTF. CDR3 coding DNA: TGCGCCAGCAGCTTCGACGGAAACTATGGCTACACCTTC.

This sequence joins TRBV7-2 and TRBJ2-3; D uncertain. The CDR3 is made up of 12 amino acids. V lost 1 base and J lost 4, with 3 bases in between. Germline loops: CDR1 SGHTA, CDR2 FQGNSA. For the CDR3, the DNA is TGTGCCAGCAGCTTAGGCCCAGATACGCAGTATTTT. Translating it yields CASSLGPDTQYF. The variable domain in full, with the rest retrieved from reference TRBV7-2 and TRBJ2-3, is GAGVSQSPSNKVTEKGKDVELRCDPISGHTALYWYRQSLGQGLEFLIYFQGNSAPDKSGLPSDRFSAERTGGSVSTLTIQRTQQEDSAVYLCASSLGPDTQYFGPGTRLTVL.

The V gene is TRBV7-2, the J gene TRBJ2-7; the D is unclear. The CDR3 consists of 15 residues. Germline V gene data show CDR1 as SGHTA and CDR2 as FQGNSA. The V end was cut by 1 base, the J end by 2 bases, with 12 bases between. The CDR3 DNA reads TGTGCCAGCAGCTTAGGGATGGGCTTAACCTACGAGCAGTACTTC. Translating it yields CASSLGMGLTYEQYF.

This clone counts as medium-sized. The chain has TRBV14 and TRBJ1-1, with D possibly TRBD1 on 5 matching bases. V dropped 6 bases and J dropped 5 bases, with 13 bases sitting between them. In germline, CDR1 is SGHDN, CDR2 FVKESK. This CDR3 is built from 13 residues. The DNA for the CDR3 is TGTGCCAGCAGTTTTCAGGGAGGAACTGAAGCTTTCTTT. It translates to CASSFQGGTEAFF.

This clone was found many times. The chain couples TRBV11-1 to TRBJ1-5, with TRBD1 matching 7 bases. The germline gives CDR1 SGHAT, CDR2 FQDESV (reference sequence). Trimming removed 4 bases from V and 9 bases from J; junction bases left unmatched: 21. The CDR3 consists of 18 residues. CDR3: CASSSPTSQDRRGPPQHF. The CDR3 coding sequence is TGTGCCAGCAGCTCACCCACATCTCAGGACAGGAGAGGTCCGCCCCAGCATTTT.

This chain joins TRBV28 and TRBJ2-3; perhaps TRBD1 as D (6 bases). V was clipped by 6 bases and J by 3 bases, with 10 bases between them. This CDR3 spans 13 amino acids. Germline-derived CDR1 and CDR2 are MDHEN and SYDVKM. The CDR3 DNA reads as TGTGCCAGCAGGAAACAGGGAACAGATACGCAGTATTTT. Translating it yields CASRKQGTDTQYF.

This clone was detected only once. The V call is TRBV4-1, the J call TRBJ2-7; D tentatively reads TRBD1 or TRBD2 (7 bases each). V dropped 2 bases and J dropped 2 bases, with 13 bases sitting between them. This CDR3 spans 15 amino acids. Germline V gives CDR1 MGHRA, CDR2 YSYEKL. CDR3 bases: TGCGCCAGCAGCCAATCGACAGGGACTACCTACGAGCAGTACTTC. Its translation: CASSQSTGTTYEQYF.

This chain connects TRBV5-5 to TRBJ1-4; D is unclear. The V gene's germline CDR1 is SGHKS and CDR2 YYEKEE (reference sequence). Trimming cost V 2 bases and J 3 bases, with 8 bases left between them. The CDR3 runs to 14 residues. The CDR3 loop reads CASSLTVPNEKLFF. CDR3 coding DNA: TGTGCCAGCAGCTTAACAGTTCCTAATGAAAAACTGTTTTTT.

CDR3 region: CASSQDSGGPSGQYF. CDR3 nucleotides: TGTGCCAGCAGCCAAGATAGCGGGGGGCCGTCGGGGCAGTACTTC. The J gene is TRBJ2-7, the V gene TRBV4-2; 10 bases are a match to TRBD2. V lost 0 bases to trimming and J lost 9 bases; unmatched junction nucleotides: 8. From germline, CDR1 is LGHNA and CDR2 YNFKEQ. The CDR3 spans 15 residues.

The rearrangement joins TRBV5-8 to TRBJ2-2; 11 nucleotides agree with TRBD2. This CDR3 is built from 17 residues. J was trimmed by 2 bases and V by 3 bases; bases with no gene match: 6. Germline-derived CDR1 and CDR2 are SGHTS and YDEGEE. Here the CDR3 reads CASSSLAGDLNTGELFF. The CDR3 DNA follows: TGTGCCAGCAGCTCACTAGCGGGAGACCTAAACACCGGGGAGCTGTTTTTT.

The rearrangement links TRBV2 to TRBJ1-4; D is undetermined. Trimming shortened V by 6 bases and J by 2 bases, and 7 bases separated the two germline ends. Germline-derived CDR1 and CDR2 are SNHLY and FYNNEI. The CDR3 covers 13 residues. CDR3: CASRGKTNEKLFF. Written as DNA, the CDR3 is TGTGCCAGCAGGGGGAAGACTAATGAAAAACTGTTTTTT.